A single T cell receptor beta chain is shown here with its context. This sample stems from a study of blood T cell repertoires in COVID-19. Study information: COVID-19 samples, acute and convalescent, were from the United States, Italy and Spain.

The authors' processing: Amplification with reference gene primers provided the estimates of nucleated cell counts. Profiled with immunoSEQ multiplex PCR; TCRdb holds only in-frame clones, not every one. That table is the source of V, J and clone size, and D and trimming were worked out from the DNA. The sample includes roughly 170,000 clones, about 74% of them seen just once. Germline CDR1 and CDR2: SGHTA and FQGNSA. This CDR3 is built from 17 residues. V lost 5 bases to trimming and J lost 0 bases; unmatched junction nucleotides: 6. Source material: peripheral blood. The origin of this receptor is a woman over 75 with acute or convalescent COVID-19. The chain has TRBV7-2 and TRBJ2-1; the match to TRBD2 covers 11 bases. The CDR3 loop reads CASSLKTSGISYNEQFF. CDR3 nucleotide sequence: TGTGCCAGCAGCCTGAAGACTAGCGGGATCTCCTACAATGAGCAGTTCTTC.